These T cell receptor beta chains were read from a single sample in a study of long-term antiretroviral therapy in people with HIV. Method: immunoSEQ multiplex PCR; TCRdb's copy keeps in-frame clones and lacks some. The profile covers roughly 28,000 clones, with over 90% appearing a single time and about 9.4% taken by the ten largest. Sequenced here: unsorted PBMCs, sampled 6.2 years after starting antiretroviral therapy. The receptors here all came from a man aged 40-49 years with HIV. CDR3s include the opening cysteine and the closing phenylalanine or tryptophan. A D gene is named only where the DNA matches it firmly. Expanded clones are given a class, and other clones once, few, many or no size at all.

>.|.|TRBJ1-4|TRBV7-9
CASSLEGGSNEKLFF
TGTGCCAGCAGCTTAGAGGGCGGTTCTAATGAAAAACTGTTTTTT
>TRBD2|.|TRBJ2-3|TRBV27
CASSRAGGPRTDTQYF
TGTGCCAGCAGTCGAGCGGGAGGGCCGAGGACAGATACGCAGTATTTT
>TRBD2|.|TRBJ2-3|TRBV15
CATSRVLAGNADTQYF
TGTGCCACCAGCAGAGTACTAGCGGGGAATGCAGATACGCAGTATTTT
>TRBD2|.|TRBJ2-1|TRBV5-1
CASSTGLAGVLNEQFF
TGCGCCAGCAGCACAGGACTAGCGGGAGTCTTGAATGAGCAGTTCTTC
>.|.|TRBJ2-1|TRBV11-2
CASSPLGTADEQFF
TGTGCCAGTAGTCCACTCGGGACTGCGGATGAGCAGTTCTTC
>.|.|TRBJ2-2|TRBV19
CASSPRMGGRDTGELFF
TGTGCCAGTAGTCCTCGGATGGGGGGGCGCGACACCGGGGAGCTGTTTTTT
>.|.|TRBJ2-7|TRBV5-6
CASSSFGYEQYF
TGTGCCAGCAGCTCGTTTGGGTACGAGCAGTACTTC
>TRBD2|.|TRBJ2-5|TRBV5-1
CASSWGTSREETQYF
TGCGCCAGCAGCTGGGGGACTAGCAGAGAAGAGACCCAGTACTTC
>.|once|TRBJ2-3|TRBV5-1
CASTDDRLQATQYF
TGCGCCAGCACCGACGACAGATTACAAGCTACGCAGTATTTT
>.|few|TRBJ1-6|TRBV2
CASSAGWFTHF
TGTGCCAGCTCCGCTGGTTGGTTTACCCACTTT
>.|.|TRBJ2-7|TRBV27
CASSLGTIGYEQYF
TGTGCCAGCAGTTTAGGGACGATAGGCTACGAGCAGTACTTC
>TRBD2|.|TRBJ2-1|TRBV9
CASSFRGESYNEQFF
TGTGCCAGCAGCTTTCGGGGGGAATCCTACAATGAGCAGTTCTTC